This T cell receptor beta chain was obtained from a study of blood T cell repertoires in COVID-19. V dropped 0 bases and J dropped 3; count of bases not matched to a gene: 1. The V gene's germline CDR1 is KGHSH and CDR2 LQKENI. CDR3 length: 15 amino acids. The study assigned cohorts using participant-reported clinical history. Two consecutive negative NP/OP PCR tests, clearance, or resolved symptoms defined Cohort 3 recovery. Some clones are missing from TCRdb's copy, which holds only in-frame ones; the method was immunoSEQ multiplex PCR. The data contain around 250,000 clones, approximately 84% of them singletons.

The TCR sequence derives from a man in his forties who had recovered from COVID-19. This chain links TRBV18 with TRBJ2-1, with 8 bases matching TRBD2. The sequencing input was PBMCs or T cells enriched from blood (not recorded which). This CDR3 is CASSPPSGSYNEQFF. The CDR3 nucleotides are TGTGCCAGCTCACCACCCAGCGGGAGCTACAATGAGCAGTTCTTC.